Below, 3 T cell receptor beta chains from the same sample are listed, as sequenced in a study of blood T cell repertoires in COVID-19. Clones were sequenced by immunoSEQ multiplex PCR, and TCRdb holds only the in-frame ones, with some missing. The repertoire holds about 350,000 clones, with about 90% as singletons. Specimen: PBMCs or T cells enriched from blood (not recorded which). The receptors come from a woman in her 30s who had recovered from COVID-19.

This clone was counted between two and nine times. This sequence joins TRBV30 and TRBJ1-2; 7 positions agree with TRBD1. CDR3 length: 13 residues. Per the germline V gene, CDR1 is GTSNPN and CDR2 is SVGIG (reference sequence). V trimming: 1 base; J trimming: 5 bases; junction bases outside the gene matches: 4. The chain's CDR3 is CAWSADRDYGYTF. The CDR3 DNA is TGTGCCTGGAGTGCAGACAGGGATTATGGCTACACCTTC.

The rearrangement links TRBV19 to TRBJ1-2, with a tentative D call TRBD1 (5 bases). CDR1 and CDR2 from the germline V gene are LNHDA and SQIVND (reference sequence). V lost 5 bases and J 3 bases, leaving 10 bases between the germline ends. The CDR3 is 13 amino acids. For the CDR3, the DNA is TGTGCCAGTAGTGGGGGGATCGACTATGGCTACACCTTC. Residues: CASSGGIDYGYTF.

The chain carries TRBV7-9 and TRBJ2-3, with 8 bases fitting TRBD2. Looked up from germline, CDR1 is SEHNR and CDR2 is FQNEAQ (reference sequence). The CDR3 covers 14 residues. V lost 0 bases to trimming and J lost 5 bases; unmatched junction nucleotides: 1. The CDR3 DNA follows: TGTGCCAGCAGCTTAGCCGGGGGGGTAGATACGCAGTATTTT. Residues: CASSLAGGVDTQYF.